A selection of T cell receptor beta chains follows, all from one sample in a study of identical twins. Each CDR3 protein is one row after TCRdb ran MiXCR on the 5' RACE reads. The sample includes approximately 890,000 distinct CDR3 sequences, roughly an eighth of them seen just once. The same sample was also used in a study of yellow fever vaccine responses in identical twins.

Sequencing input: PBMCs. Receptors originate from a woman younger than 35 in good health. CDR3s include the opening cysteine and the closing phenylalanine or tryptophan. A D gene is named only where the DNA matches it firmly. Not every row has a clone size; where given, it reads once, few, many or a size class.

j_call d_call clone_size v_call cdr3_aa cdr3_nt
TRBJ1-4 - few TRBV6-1 CASSERRGENEKLFF TGTGCCAGCAGTGAGCGGAGGGGCGAAAATGAAAAACTGTTTTTT
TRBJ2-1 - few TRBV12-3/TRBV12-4 CASSFTLAYEQFF TGTGCCAGCAGTTTTACCCTAGCGTATGAGCAGTTCTTC
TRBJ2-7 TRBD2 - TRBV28 CASGGLAGGSYSYEQYF TGTGCCAGCGGCGGACTAGCGGGAGGGTCTTACTCCTACGAGCAGTACTTC
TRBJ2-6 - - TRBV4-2 CASRSTRGQATGGANVLTF TGTGCCAGCAGATCAACTCGGGGGCAAGCCACCGGTGGGGCCAACGTCCTGACTTTC
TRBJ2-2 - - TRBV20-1 CSARDLGSSTGELFF TGCAGTGCTAGAGATCTTGGTAGCAGCACCGGGGAGCTGTTTTTT
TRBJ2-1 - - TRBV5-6 CASEGSNYNEQFF TGTGCCAGTGAGGGGTCAAACTACAATGAGCAGTTCTTC
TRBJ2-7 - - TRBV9 CASSPHGAYEQYF TGTGCCAGCAGCCCCCACGGAGCTTACGAGCAGTACTTC
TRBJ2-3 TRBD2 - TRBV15 CATSTQRGSADTQYF TGTGCCACCAGCACCCAGCGGGGGAGTGCAGATACGCAGTATTTT
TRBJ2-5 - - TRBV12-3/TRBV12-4 CASSPTWGRSPIGTQYF TGTGCCAGCAGTCCTACTTGGGGCCGATCCCCCATCGGGACCCAGTACTTC
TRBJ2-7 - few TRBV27 CASSPSINGGYEQYF TGTGCCAGCAGTCCCAGTATCAACGGGGGATACGAGCAGTACTTC
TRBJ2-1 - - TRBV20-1 CSASKQTYNEQFF TGCAGTGCTAGTAAGCAGACCTACAATGAGCAGTTCTTC
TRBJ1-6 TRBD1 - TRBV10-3 CAISPDRGEYNSPLHF TGTGCCATCAGTCCCGACAGGGGCGAATATAATTCACCCCTCCACTTT
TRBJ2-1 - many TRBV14 CASSQGGILNEQFF TGTGCCAGCAGCCAAGGGGGTATATTGAATGAGCAGTTCTTC
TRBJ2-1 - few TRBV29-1 CSVDGTTYNEQFF TGCAGCGTTGATGGAACGACGTACAATGAGCAGTTCTTC
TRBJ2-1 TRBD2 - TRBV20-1 CSAWTSGRHNEQFF TGCAGTGCTTGGACTAGCGGGAGACACAATGAGCAGTTCTTC
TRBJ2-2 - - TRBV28 CASSTGGSDTGELFF TGTGCCAGCAGTACGGGGGGCTCGGACACCGGGGAGCTGTTTTTT
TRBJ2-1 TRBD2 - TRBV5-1 CASSPWTSGGEDEQFF TGCGCCAGCAGCCCCTGGACTAGCGGGGGGGAGGATGAGCAGTTCTTC
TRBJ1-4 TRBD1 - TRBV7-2 CASSLEGQGKAKLFF TGTGCCAGCAGCTTAGAAGGACAGGGAAAAGCCAAACTGTTTTTT
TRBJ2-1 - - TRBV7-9 CASSLVKSWGIHEQFF TGTGCCAGCAGCTTAGTAAAGAGTTGGGGGATCCATGAGCAGTTCTTC
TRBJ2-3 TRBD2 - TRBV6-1 CATTSRGGSTDTQYF TGTGCCACCACTAGCCGCGGGGGGAGCACAGATACGCAGTATTTT
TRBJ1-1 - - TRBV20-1 CSATNLQGNTEAFF TGCAGTGCTACCAACTTACAGGGGAACACTGAAGCTTTCTTT
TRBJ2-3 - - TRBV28 CATKDSPSTDTQYF TGTGCCACCAAGGATAGCCCTAGCACAGATACGCAGTATTTT
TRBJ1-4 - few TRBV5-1 CASSYGYDEKLFF TGCGCCAGCAGCTATGGGTATGATGAAAAACTGTTTTTT
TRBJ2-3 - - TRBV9 CASSASPLADTQYF TGTGCCAGCAGCGCCTCACCACTGGCAGATACGCAGTATTTT
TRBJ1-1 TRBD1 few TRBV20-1 CSARKAGGRVNTEAFF TGCAGTGCTAGAAAAGCAGGGGGCAGGGTGAACACTGAAGCTTTCTTT
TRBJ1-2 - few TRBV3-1 CASSPRRDTGYTF TGTGCCAGCAGCCCGCGTAGGGACACTGGCTACACCTTC
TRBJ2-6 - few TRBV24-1 CATSPGAPPGANVLTF TGTGCCACCAGCCCCGGGGCCCCCCCTGGGGCCAACGTCCTGACTTTC
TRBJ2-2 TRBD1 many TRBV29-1 CSVVITGASSTGELFF TGCAGCGTTGTTATAACAGGGGCCTCGAGCACCGGGGAGCTGTTTTTT
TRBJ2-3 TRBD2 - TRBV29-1 CSALGAGAVDTQYF TGCAGCGCCCTCGGAGCGGGAGCGGTAGATACGCAGTATTTT
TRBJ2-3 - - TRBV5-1 CASSLSSLGGDTQYF TGCGCCAGCAGCTTGTCATCCCTCGGGGGAGATACGCAGTATTTT
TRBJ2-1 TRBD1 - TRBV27 CASRRDRVLNEQFF TGTGCCAGCAGACGGGACAGGGTCCTCAATGAGCAGTTCTTC
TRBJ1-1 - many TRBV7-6 CASSFGGSPASEAFF TGTGCCAGCAGCTTCGGGGGCAGTCCCGCGAGTGAAGCTTTCTTT
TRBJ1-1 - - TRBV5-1 CASSLLPIRGITEAFF TGCGCCAGCAGCTTGTTGCCCATCCGGGGGATCACTGAAGCTTTCTTT
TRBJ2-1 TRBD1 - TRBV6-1 CASSVWEGQVNEQFF TGTGCCAGCAGTGTTTGGGAAGGACAGGTTAATGAGCAGTTCTTC
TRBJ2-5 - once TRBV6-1 CASSPDPRGETQYF TGTGCCAGCAGCCCCGATCCCCGGGGAGAGACCCAGTACTTC
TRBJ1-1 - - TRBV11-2 CASSLEGPRQPAFF TGTGCCAGCAGCTTAGAAGGCCCAAGACAGCCGGCTTTCTTT
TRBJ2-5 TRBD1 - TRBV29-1 CSVEDPRQGGETQYF TGCAGCGTTGAAGATCCCCGACAGGGTGGGGAGACCCAGTACTTC
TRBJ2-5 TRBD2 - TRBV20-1 CSATGGGQETQYF TGCAGTGCTACGGGCGGGGGGCAAGAGACCCAGTACTTC
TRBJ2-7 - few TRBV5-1 CASSLPGDGYEQYF TGCGCCAGCAGCTTGCCGGGAGACGGGTACGAGCAGTACTTC
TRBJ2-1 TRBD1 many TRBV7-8 CASSWRQGGNEQFF TGTGCCAGCAGCTGGCGACAGGGGGGAAATGAGCAGTTCTTC